The 25 T cell receptor beta chains below were found in one sample sequenced in a study of blood T cell repertoires in COVID-19. Sequencing was performed with immunoSEQ multiplex PCR; in TCRdb, only in-frame clones are kept and a portion is missing. The profile shows a few hundred thousand clones, 70% to 90% of them singletons. Sequenced sample: peripheral blood. These TCRs come from a man aged 25-40 years with active or convalescent COVID-19.

This clone was recorded once. J is TRBJ1-6 and V is TRBV6-1; 7 bases are shared with TRBD1. CDR3 length: 13 residues. CDR1 and CDR2 (germline): MNHNS, SASEGT. Trimming cost V 3 bases and J 13 bases; bases outside gene matches: 6. The CDR3 nucleotides read TGTGCCAGCAGTGAGGGGACAGTGGTTCCCCTCCACTTT. Protein sequence: CASSEGTVVPLHF.

The DNA of the CDR3 is TGTGCCAGCAGCTTAGAGGGACTAGCGGGGGGCGGGGAGACCCAGTACTTC. Its protein is CASSLEGLAGGGETQYF. The gene calls are TRBV11-2 and TRBJ2-5, with 15 bases aligning to TRBD2. CDR1 SGHAT and CDR2 FQNNGV come from the germline V gene. The V and J ends lost 0 bases and 5 bases, in that order; junction bases with no gene match: 4. CDR3 length: 17 amino acids.

The rearrangement uses TRBV7-9 and TRBJ2-3; no firm D call. Germline V gene sequence: CDR1 SEHNR, CDR2 FQNEAQ (reference sequence). The length of the CDR3 is 14 residues. V dropped 5 bases and J dropped 0 bases, with 9 bases sitting between them. The CDR3 nucleotides read TGTGCCAGCAGCCCCGAGGCTAGCACAGATACGCAGTATTTT. Protein: CASSPEASTDTQYF. Full variable domain (rest looked up from reference TRBV7-9 and TRBJ2-3): DTGVSQNPRHKITKRGQNVTFRCDPISEHNRLYWYRQTLGQGPEFLTYFQNEAQLEKSRLLSDRFSAERPKGSFSTLEIQRTEQGDSAMYLCASSPEASTDTQYFGPGTRLTVL.

CDR3 bases: TGTGCCAGCAGTTACCCGGGGAACTCCTACAATGAGCAGTTCTTC. Translating gives CASSYPGNSYNEQFF. The chain couples TRBV6-5 to TRBJ2-1; a weak D match, TRBD2 (5 bases). The CDR3 is made up of 15 amino acids. Trimming took off 2 bases at V and 0 bases at J, with 8 bases between the two ends. The V gene's germline CDR1 is MNHEY and CDR2 SVGAGI.

The J gene is TRBJ1-5, the V gene TRBV11-2, with 10 bases lining up with TRBD1. CDR1 and CDR2 from the germline V gene are SGHAT and FQNNGV. This CDR3 region has 15 residues. V lost 1 base to trimming and J lost 7 bases; unmatched junction nucleotides: 4. This chain's CDR3 is CASSLGQGAGQPQHF. The CDR3 DNA follows: TGTGCCAGCAGCTTAGGACAGGGGGCAGGGCAGCCCCAGCATTTT.

The J gene is TRBJ1-1, the V gene TRBV14; maybe TRBD1 (6 bases). The CDR3 consists of 14 residues. The V gene's germline CDR1 is SGHDN and CDR2 FVKESK. Trimming stripped 4 bases from V and 2 bases from J, with 11 bases between. In nucleotides, the CDR3 is TGTGCCAGCAGCCCCACCAGGGGAAACACTGAAGCTTTCTTT. Translated, it gives CASSPTRGNTEAFF.

The chain employs TRBV5-4 and TRBJ2-1; 8 bases fit TRBD1. V trimming: 4 bases; J trimming: 0 bases; junction bases outside the gene matches: 3. The CDR3 loop spans 15 amino acids. Germline V lookup: CDR1 SGHNT, CDR2 YYREEE (reference sequence). The CDR3 nucleotides read TGTGCCAGCAGCCTGGGACAGGCCTCCTACAATGAGCAGTTCTTC. Protein product: CASSLGQASYNEQFF.

V is TRBV27 and J is TRBJ1-2; the match to TRBD1 covers 8 bases. V lost 5 bases, J lost 7 bases, and 9 bases stayed unmatched. Germline V gene sequence: CDR1 MNHEY, CDR2 SMNVEV (reference sequence). The CDR3 extends over 14 amino acids. DNA of the CDR3: TGTGCCAGCAGTCTCCGACAGGGGCGTTCTGGCTACACCTTC. Amino acid sequence: CASSLRQGRSGYTF.

V and J are TRBV2 and TRBJ2-3, with D perhaps matching TRBD2 (7 bases). The ends were cut back, 7 bases at V and 1 base at J, with 12 bases in the middle. This CDR3 is built from 14 residues. In germline, CDR1 is SNHLY, CDR2 FYNNEI. The CDR3 DNA sequence: TGTGCCAGCACCAGGGGAGGGGGCACAGATACGCAGTATTTT. Protein product: CASTRGGGTDTQYF.

This clone has only a few counts. The V call is TRBV24-1, the J call TRBJ2-1; TRBD2 matches 10 bases. Germline V CDR1 and CDR2: KGHDR, SFDVKD. This CDR3 has 18 amino acids. V shed 7 bases and J 10 bases; nucleotides not matched to a gene: 21. The CDR3 protein is CATSSPPDPSGGAREQFF. The CDR3 DNA reads as TGTGCCACCAGCTCCCCTCCCGATCCCAGCGGGGGGGCCCGGGAGCAGTTCTTC.

The V gene is TRBV4-1, the J gene TRBJ1-2; 7 bases are a match to TRBD1. CDR3 length equals 14 residues. Germline CDR1 is MGHRA and CDR2 is YSYEKL. V gave up 2 bases and J gave up 3 bases; unmatched junction bases: 3. CDR3 protein: CASSQPQGDYGYTF. The CDR3 region has the DNA TGCGCCAGCAGCCAACCCCAGGGGGACTATGGCTACACCTTC.

V gene TRBV5-1 combines with J gene TRBJ2-2; 7 bases fit TRBD1. J lost 1 base, V lost 6 bases, and 6 bases had no gene match. Germline V CDR1 and CDR2: SGHRS, YFSETQ. The CDR3 sequence is 15 residues long. CDR3 in amino acids: CASKVGTENTGELFF. CDR3 nucleotide sequence: TGCGCCAGCAAGGTTGGGACAGAGAACACCGGGGAGCTGTTTTTT.

The chain links TRBV3-1 (or the pseudogene TRBV3-2) to TRBJ1-1, with a possible D match to TRBD1 (5 bases). Trimming stripped 0 bases from V and 5 bases from J, with 10 bases between. Germline values: CDR1 LGHDT, CDR2 YNNKEL (reference sequence). The CDR3 length is 14 residues. CDR3 in DNA: TGTGCCAGCAGCCAAGACCAGGGAGGGACTGAAGCTTTCTTT. Its translation: CASSQDQGGTEAFF.

The rearrangement links TRBV18 to TRBJ2-7, with 8 bases that match TRBD1. Germline V gene data show CDR1 as KGHSH and CDR2 as LQKENI. Germline trimming cut 0 bases from V and 13 bases from J; bases unmatched to any gene: 11. The CDR3 loop spans 14 amino acids. The CDR3 DNA reads TGTGCCAGCTCACCACCCTTTCAGGACAGGGAGGTATACTTC. It yields the protein CASSPPFQDREVYF.

The rearrangement uses TRBV5-6 and TRBJ1-1; D gene ambiguous. Germline CDR1 is SGHDT and CDR2 is YYEEEE. Between the trimmed V and J ends, which lost 3 bases and 8 bases, there was a span of 8 bases. CDR3 size: 11 residues. CDR3 loop: CASSYRREAFF. DNA of the CDR3: TGTGCCAGCAGCTACCGTCGGGAAGCTTTCTTT.

This clone was seen a single time. The chain is built from TRBV11-2 and TRBJ1-5; D is unresolved. The V and J ends lost 5 bases and 6 bases respectively, with 11 bases between them. Germline V gene lookup returns CDR1 SGHAT and CDR2 FQNNGV. The CDR3 runs to 13 residues. The CDR3: CASSLRGFQPQHF. As DNA, the CDR3 is TGTGCCAGCAGCCTCCGCGGGTTTCAGCCCCAGCATTTT.

The rearrangement uses TRBV7-8 and TRBJ2-7; TRBD1 matches 10 bases. Germline trimming cut 5 bases from V and 6 bases from J; bases unmatched to any gene: 7. The germline V gene encodes CDR1 SGHVS and CDR2 FQNEAQ. The CDR3 contains 14 residues. The CDR3 sequence is CASSPAGTGVEQYF. The CDR3 region has the DNA TGTGCCAGCAGCCCCGCCGGGACAGGGGTCGAGCAGTACTTC.

This chain joins TRBV6-5 and TRBJ2-2; D is unresolved. This CDR3 region has 14 residues. Germline CDR1 is MNHEY and CDR2 is SVGAGI. Trimming cost V 5 bases and J 5 bases, with 12 bases left between them. CDR3 DNA: TGTGCCAGCAGTATAAGTACAGAGACCGGGGAGCTGTTTTTT. Translation: CASSISTETGELFF.

V usage is TRBV5-6 and J usage is TRBJ1-1, with D unclear. Germline V gene sequence: CDR1 SGHDT, CDR2 YYEEEE. The CDR3 has 12 amino acids. V was pared by 1 base and J by 7 bases, with 8 bases between. CDR3 sequence (DNA): TGTGCCAGCAGCTTGATTTCAGTTGAAGCTTTCTTT. This encodes CASSLISVEAFF.

The chain couples TRBV7-9 to TRBJ1-2, with D maybe TRBD1 (6 bases). Germline V gene lookup returns CDR1 SEHNR and CDR2 FQNEAQ (reference sequence). V was trimmed by 3 bases and J by 7 bases, leaving 12 bases between them. The CDR3 contains 13 residues. As DNA, the CDR3 is TGTGCCAGCAGCTTCTCGGGGGGCGTTGGCTACACCTTC. It codes for CASSFSGGVGYTF.

The V gene is TRBV2, the J gene TRBJ2-5, with D perhaps matching TRBD2 (6 bases). V lost 2 bases and J 3 bases, leaving 13 bases between the germline ends. The CDR3 length is 15 residues. Germline loops: CDR1 SNHLY, CDR2 FYNNEI. CDR3 nucleotides: TGTGCCAGCAGTGAACAGCAAGGCGGGGAAGAGACCCAGTACTTC. Amino acid sequence: CASSEQQGGEETQYF.

The rearrangement joins TRBV4-1 to TRBJ1-3, with TRBD1 matching over 8 bases. The trim removed 5 bases at V and 4 bases at J, leaving 7 bases unmatched. In germline, CDR1 is MGHRA, CDR2 YSYEKL. The CDR3 contains 15 residues. The CDR3 protein is CASSGRQGLGNTIYF. DNA for the CDR3: TGCGCCAGCAGCGGTCGACAGGGGTTGGGAAACACCATATATTTT.

V gene TRBV11-2 combines with J gene TRBJ2-2, with 12 bases lining up with TRBD2. Germline CDR1 reads SGHAT; CDR2 reads FQNNGV. This CDR3 has 15 amino acids. The V and J ends lost 8 bases and 10 bases, in that order; junction bases with no gene match: 11. The CDR3: CASSRTSGDVEELFF. The CDR3 region has the DNA TGTGCCAGCTCGAGGACTAGCGGGGATGTAGAGGAGCTGTTTTTT.

This rearrangement joins TRBV5-3 to TRBJ1-2, with a possible D match to TRBD1 (5 bases). TRBV5-3 belongs to the ORF category, with a function that is uncertain. The CDR3 runs to 13 residues. Trimming removed 4 bases from V and 8 bases from J, with 15 bases in between. CDR3 sequence (DNA): TGTGCCAGAAGCGAACTCGGACATCAAGGCTACACCTTC. As protein: CARSELGHQGYTF.

This rearrangement joins TRBV19 to TRBJ2-1, with D tentatively TRBD1 (8 bases). The CDR3 has 15 amino acids. Germline CDR1 and CDR2: LNHDA and SQIVND (reference sequence). The germline V and J ends were trimmed by 6 bases and 7 bases, with 19 bases remaining between them. CDR3 sequence reads: CASSKHRGGTNEQFF. The CDR3 DNA follows: TGTGCCAGTAGCAAACACAGGGGGGGTACGAATGAGCAGTTCTTC.